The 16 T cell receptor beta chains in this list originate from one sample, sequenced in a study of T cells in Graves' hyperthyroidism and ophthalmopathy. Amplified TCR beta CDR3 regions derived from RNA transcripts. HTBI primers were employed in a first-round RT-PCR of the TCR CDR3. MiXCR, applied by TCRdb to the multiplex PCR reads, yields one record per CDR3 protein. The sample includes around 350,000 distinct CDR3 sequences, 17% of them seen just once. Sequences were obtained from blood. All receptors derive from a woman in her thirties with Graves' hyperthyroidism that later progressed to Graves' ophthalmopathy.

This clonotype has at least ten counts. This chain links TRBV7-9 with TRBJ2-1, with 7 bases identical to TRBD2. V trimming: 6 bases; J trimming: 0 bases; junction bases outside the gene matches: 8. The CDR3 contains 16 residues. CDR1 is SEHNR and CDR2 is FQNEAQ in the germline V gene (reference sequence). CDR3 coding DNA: TGTGCCAGCAGTCCCCCAGCGGGGTCCTCCTACAATGAGCAGTTCTTC. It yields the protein CASSPPAGSSYNEQFF.

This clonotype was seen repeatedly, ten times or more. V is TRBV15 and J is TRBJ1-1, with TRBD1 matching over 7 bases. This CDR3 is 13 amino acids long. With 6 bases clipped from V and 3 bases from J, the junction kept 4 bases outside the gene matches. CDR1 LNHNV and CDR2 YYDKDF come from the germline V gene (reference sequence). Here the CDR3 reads CATRSTGDTEAFF. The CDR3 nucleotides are TGTGCCACCAGGTCTACAGGGGACACTGAAGCTTTCTTT.

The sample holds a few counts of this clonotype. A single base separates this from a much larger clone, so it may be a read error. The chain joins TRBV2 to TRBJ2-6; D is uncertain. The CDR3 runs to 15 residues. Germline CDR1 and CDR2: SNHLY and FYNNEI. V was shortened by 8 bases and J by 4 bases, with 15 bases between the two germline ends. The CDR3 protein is CASGVGNPGANVLTF. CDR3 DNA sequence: TGTGCCAGCGGTGTGGGGAATCCCGGGGCCAACGTCCTGACTTTC. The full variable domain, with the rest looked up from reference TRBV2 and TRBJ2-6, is EPEVTQTPSHQVTQMGQEVILRCVPISNHLYFYWYRQILGQKVEFLVSFYNNEISEKSEIFDDQFSVERPDGSNFTLKIRSTKLEDSAMYFCASGVGNPGANVLTFGAGSRLTVL.

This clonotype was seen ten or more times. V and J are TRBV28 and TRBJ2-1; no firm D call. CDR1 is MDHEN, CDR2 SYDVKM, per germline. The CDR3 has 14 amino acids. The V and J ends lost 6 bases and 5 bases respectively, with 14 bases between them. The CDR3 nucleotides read TGTGCCAGCAGCCCGTGGGTCAGGAACAATGAGCAGTTCTTC. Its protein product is CASSPWVRNNEQFF.

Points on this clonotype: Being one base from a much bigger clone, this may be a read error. CDR3 nucleotides: TGCAGCGTCATGTCGGGACTCACTTTGGGGGATACGCAGCATTTT. Amino acids: CSVMSGLTLGDTQHF. The chain is built from TRBV29-1 and TRBJ2-3, with D perhaps matching TRBD1 (5 bases). The J call may be faulty, since TRBJ1-5 better matches the DNA end. CDR3 length: 15 residues. Germline loops: CDR1 SQVTM, CDR2 ANQGSEA.

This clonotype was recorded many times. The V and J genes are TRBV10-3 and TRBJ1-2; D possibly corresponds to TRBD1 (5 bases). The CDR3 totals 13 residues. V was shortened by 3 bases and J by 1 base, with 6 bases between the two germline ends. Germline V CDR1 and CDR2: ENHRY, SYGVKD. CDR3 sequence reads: CAISDDSNYGYTF. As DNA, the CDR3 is TGTGCCATCAGTGATGACAGTAACTATGGCTACACCTTC.

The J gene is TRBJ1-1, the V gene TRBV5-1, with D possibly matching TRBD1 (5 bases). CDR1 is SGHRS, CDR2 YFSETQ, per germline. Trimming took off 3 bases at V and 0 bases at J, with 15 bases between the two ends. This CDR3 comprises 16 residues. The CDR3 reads CASSSTATGMNTEAFF. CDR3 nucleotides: TGCGCCAGCAGCTCGACCGCAACAGGCATGAACACTGAAGCTTTCTTT. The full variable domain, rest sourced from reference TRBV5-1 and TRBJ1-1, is KAGVTQTPRYLIKTRGQQVTLSCSPISGHRSVSWYQQTPGQGLQFLFEYFSETQRNKGNFPGRFSGRQFSNSRSEMNVSTLELGDSALYLCASSSTATGMNTEAFFGQGTRLTVV.

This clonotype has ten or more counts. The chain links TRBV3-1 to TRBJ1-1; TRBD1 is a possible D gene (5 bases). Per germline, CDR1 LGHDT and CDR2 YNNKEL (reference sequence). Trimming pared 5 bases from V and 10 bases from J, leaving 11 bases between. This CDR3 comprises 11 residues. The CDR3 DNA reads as TGTGCCAGCAGCGCTGACGGGGGAGCTTTCTTT. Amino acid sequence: CASSADGGAFF. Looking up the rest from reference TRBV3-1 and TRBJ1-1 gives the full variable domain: DTAVSQTPKYLVTQMGNDKSIKCEQNLGHDTMYWYKQDSKKFLKIMFSYNNKELIINETVPNRFSPKSPDKAHLNLHINSLELGDSAVYFCASSADGGAFFGQGTRLTVV.

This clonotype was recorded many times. CDR3 nucleotide sequence: TGTGCCAGCAGCCGGACAAAACTGAGCTCTGGAAACACCATATATTTT. Residues: CASSRTKLSSGNTIYF. This sequence joins TRBV2 and TRBJ1-3, with D perhaps matching TRBD1 (5 bases). The V gene lost 6 bases and the J gene lost 0 bases, with 15 bases spanning the gap. CDR1 and CDR2 from the germline V gene are SNHLY and FYNNEI. The CDR3 runs to 16 residues.

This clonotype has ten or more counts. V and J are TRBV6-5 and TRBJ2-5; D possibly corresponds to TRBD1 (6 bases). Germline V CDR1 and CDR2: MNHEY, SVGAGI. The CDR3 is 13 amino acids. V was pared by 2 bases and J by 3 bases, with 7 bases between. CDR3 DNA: TGTGCCAGCAGTTACCGGACAGAAGAGACCCAGTACTTC. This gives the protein CASSYRTEETQYF.

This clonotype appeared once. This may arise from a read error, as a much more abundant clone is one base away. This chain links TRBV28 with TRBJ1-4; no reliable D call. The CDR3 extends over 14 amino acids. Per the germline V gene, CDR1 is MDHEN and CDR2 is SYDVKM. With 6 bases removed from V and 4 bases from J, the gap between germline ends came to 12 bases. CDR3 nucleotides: TGTGCCAGCAGGGGTGGTCGGATTAATGAAAAACTGTTTTTT. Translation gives CASRGGRINEKLFF.

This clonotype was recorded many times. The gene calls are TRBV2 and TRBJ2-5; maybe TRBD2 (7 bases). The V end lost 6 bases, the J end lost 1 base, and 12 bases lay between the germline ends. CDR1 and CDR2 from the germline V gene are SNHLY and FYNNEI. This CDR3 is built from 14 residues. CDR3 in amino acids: CASRQGGSQETQYF. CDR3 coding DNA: TGTGCCAGCAGACAGGGCGGGAGCCAAGAGACCCAGTACTTC.

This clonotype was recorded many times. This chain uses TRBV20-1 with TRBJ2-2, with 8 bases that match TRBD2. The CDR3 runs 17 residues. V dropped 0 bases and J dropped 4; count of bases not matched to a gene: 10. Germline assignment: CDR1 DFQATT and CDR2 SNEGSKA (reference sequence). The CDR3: CSARERAGGPGTGELFF. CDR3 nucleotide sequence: TGCAGTGCTAGAGAAAGGGCGGGGGGCCCCGGCACCGGGGAGCTGTTTTTT.

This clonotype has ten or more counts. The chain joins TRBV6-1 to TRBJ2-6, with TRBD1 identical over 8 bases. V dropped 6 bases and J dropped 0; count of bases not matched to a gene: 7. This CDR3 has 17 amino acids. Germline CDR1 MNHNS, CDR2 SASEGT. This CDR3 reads CASRAGTGISGANVLTF. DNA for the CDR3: TGTGCCAGCAGGGCCGGGACAGGCATCTCTGGGGCCAACGTCCTGACTTTC.

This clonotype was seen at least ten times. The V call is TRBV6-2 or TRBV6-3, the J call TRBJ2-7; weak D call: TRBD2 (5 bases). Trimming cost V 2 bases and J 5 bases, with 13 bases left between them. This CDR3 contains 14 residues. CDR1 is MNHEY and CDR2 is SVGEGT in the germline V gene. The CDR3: CASSYGGSVNEQYF. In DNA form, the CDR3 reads TGTGCCAGCAGTTACGGCGGGTCTGTAAACGAGCAGTACTTC.

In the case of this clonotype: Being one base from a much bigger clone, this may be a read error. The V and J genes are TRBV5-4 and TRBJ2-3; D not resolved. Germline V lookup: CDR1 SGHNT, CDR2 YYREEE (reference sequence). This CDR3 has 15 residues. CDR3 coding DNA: TGTGCCAGCAGCCCCGGAGTAGGTAGCACAGATACGCAGTGTTTT. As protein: CASSPGVGSTDTQCF.